These 21 T cell receptor beta chains share one sample of origin, sequenced in a study of long-term antiretroviral therapy in people with HIV. At survey level, the immunoSEQ assay was run in its v3.0 version. The repertoire was sequenced with immunoSEQ multiplex PCR; TCRdb's copy has only in-frame clones and lacks some. This table has 30,000 to 40,000 clones, 80% to 85% appearing once. Sequencing was performed on unsorted PBMCs, taken 1.5 years after starting antiretroviral therapy. Receptors originate from a man aged 18 to 35 with HIV.

This chain uses TRBV13 with TRBJ2-3; D is perhaps TRBD2 (5 bases). The CDR3 has 15 residues. Between the trimmed V and J ends, which lost 7 bases and 1 base, there was a span of 15 bases. CDR1 PRHDT and CDR2 FYEKMQ come from the germline V gene (reference sequence). CDR3 DNA sequence: TGTGCCAGCACCCAGTGGTTCGGGGGCACAGATACGCAGTATTTT. It codes for CASTQWFGGTDTQYF.

The rearrangement links TRBV6-6 to TRBJ1-5; the D gene is possibly TRBD1 (5 bases). The CDR3 consists of 14 residues. V shed 6 bases and J shed 6 bases, with 15 bases lying between them. CDR1 and CDR2 from the germline V gene are MNHNY and SVGAGI (reference sequence). The CDR3 sequence is CASSLPGEGQPQHF. In nucleotides, the CDR3 is TGTGCCAGCAGCCTTCCGGGGGAAGGTCAGCCCCAGCATTTT.

The chain uses TRBV7-3 and TRBJ2-1; 7 bases match TRBD2. CDR1 and CDR2 (germline): SGHTA, FQGTGA. CDR3 length: 14 amino acids. Trimming removed 2 bases from V and 7 bases from J; junction bases left unmatched: 5. The CDR3 is CASSLRGLPNEQFF. CDR3 in DNA: TGTGCCAGCAGCTTACGGGGACTACCAAATGAGCAGTTCTTC.

The V call is TRBV10-2, the J call TRBJ1-5; 9 nucleotides agree with TRBD1. Germline lookup yields CDR1 WSHSY and CDR2 SAAADI. The V gene end was trimmed by 4 bases and the J gene end by 7 bases; junction bases not matched to a gene: 5. The CDR3 is 14 residues long. CDR3 nucleotides: TGCGCCAGCAGTGGACAGGGGGTGGACCAGCCCCAGCATTTT. The encoded protein is CASSGQGVDQPQHF.

As DNA, the CDR3 is TGTGCCAGCAGTTTTCGAGCGGGAGCTGGAAGTGGGGCCAACGTCCTGACTTTC. Its protein is CASSFRAGAGSGANVLTF. The gene calls are TRBV28 and TRBJ2-6; 8 bases are shared with TRBD2. CDR1 and CDR2 (germline): MDHEN, SYDVKM. CDR3 length: 18 residues. J gave up 3 bases and V 3 bases, and 10 bases lay outside the gene matches. The full variable domain, its missing parts supplied by reference TRBV28 and TRBJ2-6, is DVKVTQSSRYLVKRTGEKVFLECVQDMDHENMFWYRQDPGLGLRLIYFSYDVKMKEKGDIPEGYSVSREKKERFSLILESASTNQTSMYLCASSFRAGAGSGANVLTFGAGSRLTVL.

The chain links TRBV28 to TRBJ1-2; 7 bases line up with TRBD1. The CDR3 has 15 amino acids. With V trimmed by 5 bases and J by 4 bases, 10 bases remained unmatched. CDR1 and CDR2 (germline): MDHEN, SYDVKM. The CDR3 is CASSPSTGTAYGYTF. The CDR3 DNA follows: TGTGCCAGCAGTCCAAGTACCGGGACAGCCTATGGCTACACCTTC.

This chain connects TRBV10-3 to TRBJ1-1; 8 bases match TRBD1. This CDR3 contains 16 residues. The junction had 11 bases not matched to a gene; V was cut back by 6 bases and J by 2 bases. Germline V gene data show CDR1 as ENHRY and CDR2 as SYGVKD. The CDR3 sequence: CAISPGQGERNTEAFF. The DNA for the CDR3 is TGTGCCATCAGCCCCGGACAGGGCGAGCGAAACACTGAAGCTTTCTTT.

The chain employs TRBV27 and TRBJ2-7; TRBD2 matches at 10 bases. Unmatched junction bases numbered 10, after V lost 2 bases and J lost 0 bases. The CDR3 runs 18 residues. Germline CDR1 reads MNHEY; CDR2 reads SMNVEV (reference sequence). The chain's CDR3 is CASSLRRTSGVSSYEQYF. The CDR3, as DNA: TGTGCCAGCAGTTTACGGCGAACTAGCGGGGTTAGCTCCTACGAGCAGTACTTC.

The sample holds a few counts of this clone. The chain couples TRBV28 to TRBJ2-7; TRBD2 matches at 8 bases. This CDR3 is built from 18 residues. V trimming: 5 bases; J trimming: 3 bases; junction bases outside the gene matches: 18. Germline CDR1 reads MDHEN; CDR2 reads SYDVKM. For the CDR3, the DNA is TGTGCCAGCAGTCCCCAGGCCCGACTAGCGCGGCGCGGCTACGAGCAGTACTTC. Translation: CASSPQARLARRGYEQYF.

This chain links TRBV5-5 with TRBJ2-7; D is unresolved. Deletions cut 0 bases from V and 3 bases from J, with 4 bases between. The CDR3 is 12 residues long. CDR1 and CDR2 (germline): SGHKS, YYEKEE (reference sequence). The CDR3 loop reads CASSLEGYEQYF. DNA of the CDR3: TGTGCCAGCAGCTTGGAGGGCTACGAGCAGTACTTC.

The chain combines TRBV5-4 with TRBJ2-5; no clear D. The CDR3 runs to 14 residues. Between the trimmed V and J ends, which lost 1 base and 1 base, there was a span of 8 bases. From germline, CDR1 is SGHNT and CDR2 YYREEE (reference sequence). CDR3 bases: TGTGCCAGCAGCTTGAGGGCGGCCCAAGAGACCCAGTACTTC. The encoded protein is CASSLRAAQETQYF.

The count of this clone is one. Here the CDR3 reads CASSYSVSSGNTIYF. The CDR3 DNA sequence: TGTGCCAGCAGTTACTCTGTGAGTTCTGGAAACACCATATATTTT. The chain links TRBV6-6 to TRBJ1-3; D is unresolved. The CDR3 is 15 amino acids. V lost 0 bases and J lost 1, with 7 bases in between. Germline CDR1 is MNHNY and CDR2 is SVGAGI (reference sequence).

The chain joins TRBV28 to TRBJ2-7, with D uncertain. The CDR3 runs 12 residues. Germline CDR1 MDHEN, CDR2 SYDVKM. The V and J ends lost 6 bases and 4 bases respectively, with 10 bases between them. CDR3 protein: CASSLLTYEQYF. CDR3 nucleotides: TGTGCCAGCAGCCTCCTCACATACGAGCAGTACTTC.

CDR3 nucleotide sequence: TGCGCCAGCAGCCAAGACAAATCTGACTTTTACGAGCAGTACTTC. It encodes CASSQDKSDFYEQYF. This chain links TRBV4-3 with TRBJ2-7, with no clear D. The CDR3 spans 15 residues. V lost 0 bases to trimming and J lost 4 bases, with 13 bases between them. The germline CDR1 and CDR2 sequences are LGHNA and YSLEER.

The chain links TRBV27 to TRBJ1-2; D gene uncertain. The CDR3 runs to 15 residues. Trimming pared 2 bases from V and 0 bases from J, leaving 10 bases between. CDR1 is MNHEY and CDR2 is SMNVEV in the germline V gene (reference sequence). The CDR3 region has the DNA TGTGCCAGCAGTTTAGGGCGATCACCTAACTATGGCTACACCTTC. Encoded protein: CASSLGRSPNYGYTF.

The chain joins TRBV15 to TRBJ2-1; TRBD2 is a possible D gene (7 bases). V was trimmed by 3 bases and J by 6 bases, leaving 18 bases between them. Germline values: CDR1 LNHNV, CDR2 YYDKDF (reference sequence). The CDR3 has 16 residues. CDR3: CATSRWGLRGANEQFF. The CDR3 region has the DNA TGTGCCACCAGCAGGTGGGGGTTACGGGGGGCCAATGAGCAGTTCTTC.

V gene TRBV19 combines with J gene TRBJ2-5; the match to TRBD2 covers 9 bases. The CDR3 length is 15 residues. The germline CDR1 and CDR2 sequences are LNHDA and SQIVND (reference sequence). The J segment lost 5 bases and the V segment lost 3 bases, leaving 7 bases of the junction unmatched. CDR3 in amino acids: CASSMFGSGSETQYF. DNA for the CDR3: TGTGCCAGTAGTATGTTTGGTAGCGGGAGCGAGACCCAGTACTTC.

This chain uses TRBV13 with TRBJ2-7; D gene unclear. The CDR3 covers 12 residues. CDR1 is PRHDT and CDR2 is FYEKMQ in the germline V gene (reference sequence). V was shortened by 0 bases and J by 4 bases, with 4 bases between the two germline ends. The CDR3 DNA follows: TGTGCCAGCAGCTTAGGGGGGTACGAGCAGTACTTC. This encodes CASSLGGYEQYF.

This chain uses TRBV7-9 with TRBJ2-3; no clear D gene. Trimming removed 1 base from V and 9 bases from J, with 11 bases in between. Germline V gene data show CDR1 as SEHNR and CDR2 as FQNEAQ (reference sequence). There are 13 residues in the CDR3. CDR3 region: CASSLEADDTQYF. The CDR3 nucleotides read TGTGCCAGCAGCTTAGAGGCGGACGACACGCAGTATTTT.

The chain recombines TRBV5-4 with TRBJ2-7; D unresolved. CDR1 and CDR2 (germline): SGHNT, YYREEE (reference sequence). The germline V and J ends were trimmed by 9 bases and 0 bases, with 13 bases remaining between them. The CDR3 consists of 13 residues. The CDR3 spells CATASGLSYEQYF. As DNA, the CDR3 is TGTGCCACTGCGTCGGGCCTCTCCTACGAGCAGTACTTC. The entire variable domain, with the rest obtained from reference TRBV5-4 and TRBJ2-7, is as follows: ETGVTQSPTHLIKTRGQQVTLRCSSQSGHNTVSWYQQALGQGPQFIFQYYREEENGRGNFPPRFSGLQFPNYSSELNVNALELDDSALYLCATASGLSYEQYFGPGTRLTVT.

This clone is a singleton in its sample. This rearrangement joins TRBV27 to TRBJ2-2; weak D call: TRBD2 (5 bases). This CDR3 is 14 amino acids long. Between the trimmed V and J ends, which lost 4 bases and 8 bases, there was a span of 14 bases. Germline values: CDR1 MNHEY, CDR2 SMNVEV (reference sequence). This chain's CDR3 is CASSSGLPQGELFF. In DNA form, the CDR3 reads TGTGCCAGCAGTTCTGGACTCCCCCAGGGGGAGCTGTTTTTT.